These 27 T cell receptor beta chains originate from one sample sequenced in a study of T cell responses to AZD1222 COVID-19 vaccine. The table came from immunoSEQ multiplex PCR; TCRdb's copy has only in-frame clones and leaves some out. This table has about 140,000 clones, approximately 92% appearing once. The sample was peripheral blood, taken on day 0 of AZD1222 vaccination. These receptor sequences come from an adult in good health.

This clone was recorded only once. The chain carries TRBV11-2 and TRBJ1-2, with TRBD1 matching over 9 bases. This CDR3 contains 19 residues. The V segment lost 4 bases and the J segment 8 bases; nucleotides outside the gene matches: 23. Germline values: CDR1 SGHAT, CDR2 FQNNGV. This chain's CDR3 is CASSSPRRSRDRAGKGYTF. DNA for the CDR3: TGTGCCAGCAGCTCCCCGCGGCGGTCCCGGGACAGGGCGGGAAAAGGCTACACCTTC.

This clone was found once. The chain uses TRBV3-1 (or the pseudogene TRBV3-2) and TRBJ1-2; TRBD1 agrees at 9 bases. With 5 bases clipped from V and 2 bases from J, the junction kept 6 bases outside the gene matches. The CDR3 extends over 15 amino acids. Germline V gives CDR1 LGHDT, CDR2 YNNKEL (reference sequence). CDR3 protein: CASSSRQGENYGYTF. CDR3 coding DNA: TGTGCCAGCAGCTCCCGACAGGGGGAGAACTATGGCTACACCTTC.

This chain joins TRBV7-9 and TRBJ2-1; D gene uncertain. The CDR3 is made up of 15 amino acids. V gave up 2 bases and J gave up 0 bases, with 8 bases separating them. Germline CDR1 reads SEHNR; CDR2 reads FQNEAQ (reference sequence). Here the CDR3 reads CASSLRAPSYNEQFF. The CDR3 DNA reads as TGTGCCAGCAGCTTAAGGGCGCCCTCCTACAATGAGCAGTTCTTC.

V gene TRBV18 combines with J gene TRBJ1-5; 7 bases align to TRBD1. CDR1 is KGHSH, CDR2 LQKENI, per germline. CDR3 length equals 13 residues. Trimming at V came to 5 bases and at J to 9 bases, leaving 7 bases not matched to a gene. CDR3 in DNA: TGTGCCAGCTCAACAGGGGAGAGTACGCCCCAGCATTTT. Its protein is CASSTGESTPQHF.

This chain connects TRBV28 to TRBJ1-2; 7 bases fit TRBD1. This CDR3 is built from 16 residues. Per the germline V gene, CDR1 is MDHEN and CDR2 is SYDVKM. The V segment lost 6 bases and the J segment 7 bases; nucleotides outside the gene matches: 17. For the CDR3, the DNA is TGTGCCAGCAGCCTCCAGGGGGGACAGCGAAAGGGTGGCTACACCTTC. Translated, it gives CASSLQGGQRKGGYTF.

The chain employs TRBV7-9 and TRBJ2-3, with D possibly being TRBD1 or TRBD2 (6 bases each). Germline values: CDR1 SEHNR, CDR2 FQNEAQ (reference sequence). V lost 9 bases to trimming and J lost 3 bases, with 19 bases between them. The length of the CDR3 is 15 residues. CDR3 sequence reads: CARKPLGGATDTQYF. Here the CDR3 DNA reads TGTGCCAGAAAGCCCTTGGGGGGCGCGACAGATACGCAGTATTTT.

The chain employs TRBV7-9 and TRBJ2-1; 10 nucleotides agree with TRBD2. CDR1 is SEHNR and CDR2 is FQNEAQ in the germline V gene (reference sequence). V was clipped by 5 bases and J by 0 bases; unmatched bases: 13. CDR3 length: 19 residues. The CDR3 region has the DNA TGTGCCAGCAGCGCCCGTACTAGCGGGGCCCCAAGCTCCTACAATGAGCAGTTCTTC. Translated: CASSARTSGAPSSYNEQFF.

CDR3: CASSPHGASGYTGELFF. Here the CDR3 DNA reads TGTGCCAGCAGCCCGCATGGCGCTAGCGGATACACCGGGGAGCTGTTTTTT. V is TRBV7-8 and J is TRBJ2-2, with 7 positions matching TRBD2. CDR3 size: 17 residues. V lost 5 bases and J lost 3; bases outside the gene matches: 12. CDR1 SGHVS and CDR2 FQNEAQ come from the germline V gene.

Here the CDR3 reads CASTIYPGGYTF. The CDR3 nucleotides read TGTGCCAGCACCATCTACCCGGGCGGCTACACCTTC. The chain links TRBV28 to TRBJ1-2; D gene unclear. The CDR3 length is 12 residues. The V and J ends lost 7 bases and 8 bases respectively, with 14 bases between them. CDR1 MDHEN and CDR2 SYDVKM come from the germline V gene.

The chain uses TRBV27 and TRBJ1-1; 8 nucleotides line up with TRBD1. The CDR3 runs 20 residues. Germline V gives CDR1 MNHEY, CDR2 SMNVEV (reference sequence). The V gene end was trimmed by 5 bases and the J gene end by 1 base; junction bases not matched to a gene: 21. In nucleotides, the CDR3 is TGTGCCAGCAGTGGCCCCCCGACAGGGGTGATTGGTAAGCCGAACACTGAAGCTTTCTTT. The encoded protein is CASSGPPTGVIGKPNTEAFF.

The rearrangement joins TRBV2 to TRBJ1-1; possible D gene TRBD1, 5 bases. V dropped 6 bases and J dropped 5 bases, with 16 bases sitting between them. The CDR3 runs to 14 residues. Germline CDR1 is SNHLY and CDR2 is FYNNEI. Written as DNA, the CDR3 is TGTGCCAGCAGAGTCGGGGAGGGGTTTACTGAAGCTTTCTTT. Translating it yields CASRVGEGFTEAFF.

This chain joins TRBV6-5 and TRBJ1-6; 9 bases agree with TRBD1. The V gene's germline CDR1 is MNHEY and CDR2 SVGAGI. This CDR3 is built from 15 residues. J was trimmed by 7 bases and V by 6 bases; bases with no gene match: 7. The CDR3 bases are TGTGCCAGCAGGTGGACAGGGGCAATGAATTCACCCCTCCACTTT. This translates into CASRWTGAMNSPLHF.

V gene TRBV7-9 combines with J gene TRBJ2-2; tentatively, D is TRBD2 (6 bases). The germline V and J ends were trimmed by 5 bases and 0 bases, with 10 bases remaining between them. This CDR3 region has 15 residues. Germline CDR1 is SEHNR and CDR2 is FQNEAQ (reference sequence). The DNA for the CDR3 is TGTGCCAGCAGCATGGCGGGGACGAACACCGGGGAGCTGTTTTTT. Protein: CASSMAGTNTGELFF.

The chain employs TRBV19 and TRBJ1-4; D possibly corresponds to TRBD1 (5 bases). Trimming took off 6 bases at V and 7 bases at J, with 15 bases between the two ends. Germline V lookup: CDR1 LNHDA, CDR2 SQIVND (reference sequence). The CDR3 runs to 14 residues. DNA of the CDR3: TGTGCCAGTAGGCCTGGGGGAAGGGCTGAAAAACTGTTTTTT. Its protein is CASRPGGRAEKLFF.

The V and J genes are TRBV7-9 and TRBJ2-6; D not certain. V lost 1 base to trimming and J lost 2 bases, with 6 bases between them. The CDR3 sequence is 15 residues long. Germline assignment: CDR1 SEHNR and CDR2 FQNEAQ (reference sequence). The CDR3 spells CASSLGSAGANVLTF. DNA for the CDR3: TGTGCCAGCAGCTTAGGAAGTGCTGGGGCCAACGTCCTGACTTTC.

This rearrangement joins TRBV28 to TRBJ1-4; D perhaps matches TRBD1 (5 bases). The germline V gene has CDR1 MDHEN and CDR2 SYDVKM. With 8 bases removed from V and 11 bases from J, the gap between germline ends came to 12 bases. The CDR3 length is 11 residues. The CDR3 loop is CASEAPGKLFF. The CDR3 bases are TGTGCCAGCGAAGCCCCAGGGAAACTGTTTTTT.

The chain joins TRBV2 to TRBJ1-2; TRBD1 matches 8 bases. CDR1 is SNHLY, CDR2 FYNNEI, per germline. Trimming at V came to 4 bases and at J to 4 bases, leaving 5 bases not matched to a gene. This CDR3 is 14 amino acids long. The CDR3 sequence: CASSAQGARYGYTF. The CDR3 DNA sequence: TGTGCCAGCAGTGCCCAGGGGGCGCGCTATGGCTACACCTTC.

The chain employs TRBV7-9 and TRBJ2-1; D gene unclear. Trimming took off 6 bases at V and 1 base at J, with 10 bases between the two ends. This CDR3 has 14 residues. Germline V lookup: CDR1 SEHNR, CDR2 FQNEAQ (reference sequence). The CDR3 loop is CASRQPWSYNEQFF. CDR3 nucleotide sequence: TGTGCCAGCAGACAACCGTGGTCCTACAATGAGCAGTTCTTC. Full variable domain (outside the CDR3, taken from reference TRBV7-9 and TRBJ2-1): DTGVSQNPRHKITKRGQNVTFRCDPISEHNRLYWYRQTLGQGPEFLTYFQNEAQLEKSRLLSDRFSAERPKGSFSTLEIQRTEQGDSAMYLCASRQPWSYNEQFFGPGTRLTVL.

The chain links TRBV2 to TRBJ1-2, with 9 bases identical to TRBD1. CDR1 and CDR2 (germline): SNHLY, FYNNEI. The CDR3 runs to 13 residues. The V gene end was trimmed by 7 bases and the J gene end by 7 bases; junction bases not matched to a gene: 7. CDR3 region: CASNSGQGGGYTF. The CDR3 nucleotides are TGTGCCAGCAATTCGGGACAGGGAGGTGGCTACACCTTC.

The chain carries TRBV15 and TRBJ1-1; 10 positions agree with TRBD1. Losses at the gene ends were 1 base for V and 5 bases for J; bases not matched to a gene: 7. Germline CDR1 LNHNV, CDR2 YYDKDF (reference sequence). The CDR3 is 16 residues long. For the CDR3, the DNA is TGTGCCACCAGCAGAGGACAGGGGGCTTTTCGGACTGAAGCTTTCTTT. Translated: CATSRGQGAFRTEAFF.

The chain uses TRBV6-5 and TRBJ1-2; the match to TRBD1 covers 7 bases. The length of the CDR3 is 13 residues. Trimming at V came to 4 bases and at J to 7 bases, leaving 6 bases not matched to a gene. CDR1 is MNHEY, CDR2 SVGAGI, per germline. Here the CDR3 reads CASSLGQNFGYTF. Here the CDR3 DNA reads TGTGCCAGCAGTTTGGGACAGAATTTTGGCTACACCTTC.

The CDR3 here is CASSTLFWGRSYNEQFF. CDR3 DNA sequence: TGTGCCAGTAGTACCCTATTTTGGGGGCGGAGCTACAATGAGCAGTTCTTC. V usage is TRBV19 and J usage is TRBJ2-1; possible D gene TRBD1, 6 bases. The V end lost 4 bases, the J end lost 3 bases, and 19 bases lay between the germline ends. The CDR3 runs 17 residues. The germline CDR1 and CDR2 sequences are LNHDA and SQIVND (reference sequence).

The rearrangement uses TRBV10-1 and TRBJ2-3; no definite D call. CDR1 is WNHNN, CDR2 SYGVQD, per germline (reference sequence). The CDR3 is 15 amino acids. Trimming shortened V by 2 bases and J by 3 bases, and 12 bases separated the two germline ends. This chain's CDR3 is CASSEEDPRTDTQYF. The CDR3 nucleotides are TGCGCCAGCAGTGAGGAGGACCCTAGGACAGATACGCAGTATTTT.

Here the CDR3 reads CASSYRFTGGTEAFF. CDR3 bases: TGTGCCAGCAGTTACCGTTTCACAGGGGGCACTGAAGCTTTCTTT. The chain recombines TRBV6-5 with TRBJ1-1; 8 bases align to TRBD1. Germline loops: CDR1 MNHEY, CDR2 SVGAGI. This CDR3 comprises 15 residues. V trimming: 2 bases; J trimming: 4 bases; junction bases outside the gene matches: 6.

The chain recombines TRBV3-1 (or the pseudogene TRBV3-2) with TRBJ1-6, with 8 bases lining up with TRBD1. V was clipped by 2 bases and J by 5 bases; unmatched bases: 5. Germline-derived CDR1 and CDR2 are LGHDT and YNNKEL (reference sequence). CDR3 length: 16 residues. CDR3 protein: CASSQQGARNNSPLHF. The CDR3 DNA is TGTGCCAGCAGCCAACAGGGGGCTCGGAATAATTCACCCCTCCACTTT.

V is TRBV7-2 and J is TRBJ2-5, with D hard to call. The CDR3 has 15 residues. CDR1 is SGHTA, CDR2 FQGNSA, per germline. V gave up 4 bases and J gave up 0 bases, with 12 bases separating them. The CDR3 DNA is TGTGCCAGCAGCTCTAGAGCCCGGGACCAAGAGACCCAGTACTTC. It is translated as CASSSRARDQETQYF.

The V call is TRBV7-8, the J call TRBJ2-7, with TRBD2 matching 8 bases. V lost 0 bases and J lost 3; bases outside the gene matches: 13. The CDR3 spans 18 residues. The germline V gene encodes CDR1 SGHVS and CDR2 FQNEAQ. CDR3 residues: CASSLAKPGLGGSYEQYF. In nucleotides, the CDR3 is TGTGCCAGCAGCTTAGCCAAACCGGGACTAGGAGGGAGCTACGAGCAGTACTTC.